Below are 16 T cell receptor beta chains sequenced from a single sample in a study of CD8 T cells in Susac syndrome. RNA in amounts of about 0.45 to 1 ug was reverse transcribed with random hexamers. TCRdb reprocessed the immunoSEQ multiplex PCR reads via MiXCR and lists one record per CDR3 protein. The sample contains about 140,000 distinct CDR3 sequences, 95% of which appear only once. What was sequenced was CD4+ T cells from PBMCs. Receptors originate from a human donor with multiple sclerosis.

DNA of the CDR3: TGCGCCAGCAGCTTCTCAGCGGACAGGGGTACCTACGAGCAGTACTTC. Protein: CASSFSADRGTYEQYF. This chain connects TRBV5-1 to TRBJ2-7, with TRBD1 identical over 9 bases. The CDR3 runs 16 residues. Trimming at V came to 2 bases and at J to 2 bases, leaving 8 bases not matched to a gene. CDR1 is SGHRS and CDR2 is YFSETQ in the germline V gene.

This chain joins TRBV25-1 and TRBJ1-1, with D perhaps TRBD1 (5 bases). CDR3 length: 13 residues. The V gene's germline CDR1 is MGHDK and CDR2 SYGVNS. V lost 7 bases, J lost 1 base, and 10 bases lay in between. CDR3 region: CASTPGGNTEAFF. The CDR3 DNA is TGTGCCAGCACTCCTGGGGGGAACACTGAAGCTTTCTTT.

The chain has TRBV11-3 and TRBJ2-1; tentatively, D is TRBD2 (6 bases). The germline gives CDR1 SGHNT, CDR2 YENEEA. There are 13 residues in the CDR3. The CDR3 coding sequence is TGTTCAGGTGCGGGGAGCTCCTACAATGAGCAGTTCTTC. Translation gives CSGAGSSYNEQFF. Variable domain in full (rest from reference TRBV11-3 and TRBJ2-1): EAGVVQSPRYKIIEKKQPVAFWCNPISGHNTLYWYLQNLGQGPELLIRYENEEAVDDSQLPKDRFSAERLKGVDSTLKIQPAELGDSAVYLCSGAGSSYNEQFFGPGTRLTVL.

This clonotype was recorded once. The V and J genes are TRBV7-2 and TRBJ1-1; TRBD1 matches 8 bases. V shed 6 bases and J 0 bases; nucleotides not matched to a gene: 9. The V gene's germline CDR1 is SGHTA and CDR2 FQGNSA. The CDR3 loop spans 16 amino acids. CDR3 in amino acids: CASSSGTGLMNTEAFF. The CDR3 DNA is TGTGCCAGCAGTTCCGGGACAGGTCTCATGAACACTGAAGCTTTCTTT.

The genes are TRBV20-1 and TRBJ2-7; weak D call: TRBD2 (5 bases). The CDR3 has 12 amino acids. Trimming left V 2 bases short and J 3 bases short, with 8 bases between. CDR1 and CDR2 (germline): DFQATT, SNEGSKA (reference sequence). CDR3 loop: CSARWGDYEQYF. The CDR3 bases are TGCAGTGCTAGATGGGGAGACTACGAGCAGTACTTC.

The J gene is TRBJ2-1, the V gene TRBV29-1, with D maybe TRBD2 (7 bases). Germline values: CDR1 SQVTM, CDR2 ANQGSEA. This CDR3 has 15 amino acids. The V and J ends lost 4 bases and 4 bases respectively, with 17 bases between them. The CDR3 nucleotides are TGCAGCGTTGTCTCCCAGGGAGGGGGGTACAATGAGCAGTTCTTC. Its protein product is CSVVSQGGGYNEQFF.

The chain's CDR3 is CAWSEDSNQPQHF. CDR3 nucleotide sequence: TGTGCCTGGAGTGAGGATAGCAATCAGCCCCAGCATTTT. The chain uses TRBV30 and TRBJ1-5; D uncertain. The CDR3 has 13 amino acids. V gave up 1 base and J gave up 0 bases, with 4 bases separating them. Per germline, CDR1 GTSNPN and CDR2 SVGIG (reference sequence).

This clonotype is a singleton in its sample. The chain joins TRBV4-2 to TRBJ2-7; D unresolved. In germline, CDR1 is LGHNA, CDR2 YNFKEQ. The V end lost 1 base, the J end lost 2 bases, and 18 bases lay between the germline ends. The CDR3 length is 17 residues. DNA for the CDR3: TGTGCCAGCAGCCAAGGTTTAGGAGTGGTAGGAACCTACGAGCAGTACTTC. Translating it yields CASSQGLGVVGTYEQYF.

The V gene is TRBV20-1, the J gene TRBJ1-4; D is undetermined. Germline CDR1 is DFQATT and CDR2 is SNEGSKA (reference sequence). The CDR3 loop spans 14 amino acids. With 4 bases removed from V and 7 bases from J, the gap between germline ends came to 16 bases. CDR3 in amino acids: CSATRTWMGEKLFF. DNA of the CDR3: TGCAGTGCTACGAGGACTTGGATGGGTGAAAAACTGTTTTTT.

This clonotype was counted a single time. The chain carries TRBV3-1 and TRBJ2-1, with D unclear. The CDR3 totals 16 residues. The V end was cut by 1 base, the J end by 3 bases, with 13 bases between. Germline loops: CDR1 LGHDT, CDR2 YNNKEL (reference sequence). This CDR3 reads CASSQVTPYGYNEQFF. The CDR3 bases are TGTGCCAGCAGCCAAGTGACCCCATACGGCTACAATGAGCAGTTCTTC.

The count of this clonotype is one. The rearrangement uses TRBV5-1 and TRBJ2-6; TRBD1 agrees at 10 bases. From germline, CDR1 is SGHRS and CDR2 YFSETQ. V lost 4 bases to trimming and J lost 0 bases; unmatched junction nucleotides: 7. The CDR3 length is 18 residues. The CDR3 is CASSPPRTGGSGANVLTF. CDR3 bases: TGCGCCAGCAGCCCTCCACGGACAGGGGGCTCTGGGGCCAACGTCCTGACTTTC.

This chain connects TRBV28 to TRBJ1-2; tentatively, D is TRBD1 (6 bases). The V gene's germline CDR1 is MDHEN and CDR2 SYDVKM. The CDR3 spans 13 residues. V lost 5 bases and J 4 bases, leaving 11 bases between the germline ends. CDR3 sequence (DNA): TGTGCCAGCAGTAAATGGACAGTCTATGGCTACACCTTC. Translated: CASSKWTVYGYTF.

The V gene is TRBV27, the J gene TRBJ1-2; the D is unclear. Trimming removed 2 bases from V and 2 bases from J, with 9 bases in between. This CDR3 is 14 amino acids long. Germline CDR1 is MNHEY and CDR2 is SMNVEV (reference sequence). Written as DNA, the CDR3 is TGTGCCAGCAGTTTAAGTGTGGGAAACTATGGCTACACCTTC. This encodes CASSLSVGNYGYTF.

CDR3 in amino acids: CASSLGGRGQAPIYEQYF. The DNA for the CDR3 is TGTGCCAGCAGCTTAGGAGGCCGGGGGCAGGCTCCTATCTACGAGCAGTACTTC. V is TRBV7-9 and J is TRBJ2-7; tentatively, D is TRBD1 or TRBD2 (6 bases each). CDR1 is SEHNR, CDR2 FQNEAQ, per germline (reference sequence). The V gene lost 1 base and the J gene lost 3 bases, with 22 bases spanning the gap. The CDR3 loop spans 18 amino acids.

A few counts support this clonotype. V gene TRBV29-1 combines with J gene TRBJ2-5, with TRBD1 matching over 9 bases. This CDR3 is 15 amino acids long. CDR1 is SQVTM and CDR2 is ANQGSEA in the germline V gene. V was pared by 8 bases and J by 1 base, with 11 bases of the junction left unmatched. CDR3: CSPSGTGKSQETQYF. Here the CDR3 DNA reads TGCAGCCCCTCTGGGACAGGGAAAAGCCAAGAGACCCAGTACTTC.

The chain is built from TRBV30 and TRBJ1-1; no clear D gene. The V end was cut by 4 bases, the J end by 1 base, with 7 bases between. The CDR3 loop spans 12 amino acids. Germline V gene sequence: CDR1 GTSNPN, CDR2 SVGIG (reference sequence). CDR3 in amino acids: CAWKRRNTEAFF. The CDR3 region has the DNA TGTGCCTGGAAGAGACGGAACACTGAAGCTTTCTTT.